The 27 T cell receptor beta chains below were found in one sample sequenced in a study of post-analysis software for immune sequencing data. Study-wide findings and caveats: TRBV5-6, TRBV5-1 and TRBV20-1 were among about 5 TRBV segments more frequent in patients than controls.

No antigen has been identified for these receptors. Incorporated into the TCR beta cDNA libraries were unique molecular identifiers, which served to reduce PCR and sequencing biases. TCRdb processed the PCR reads anew with MiXCR; each CDR3 protein has one entry. Of approximately 730,000 distinct CDR3 sequences listed, roughly 29% are singletons. The sample comprised blood. Receptors originate from a girl under 18 with multiple sclerosis.

The chain joins TRBV28 to TRBJ2-2; perhaps TRBD1 as D (5 bases). Germline lookup yields CDR1 MDHEN and CDR2 SYDVKM. CDR3 length equals 15 residues. V lost 6 bases to trimming and J lost 3 bases, with 14 bases between them. DNA of the CDR3: TGTGCCAGCAGCAGAGGCAGGGCGGACACCGGGGAGCTGTTTTTT. It encodes CASSRGRADTGELFF. Looking up the rest from reference TRBV28 and TRBJ2-2 gives the full variable domain: DVKVTQSSRYLVKRTGEKVFLECVQDMDHENMFWYRQDPGLGLRLIYFSYDVKMKEKGDIPEGYSVSREKKERFSLILESASTNQTSMYLCASSRGRADTGELFFGEGSRLTVL.

This chain links TRBV20-1 with TRBJ1-4; tentatively, D is TRBD1 (6 bases). The V end lost 0 bases, the J end lost 8 bases, and 16 bases lay between the germline ends. Germline CDR1 reads DFQATT; CDR2 reads SNEGSKA (reference sequence). The CDR3 spans 15 residues. CDR3 DNA sequence: TGCAGTGCTAGAGATACGGGCAGGGGTAAAGAAAAACTGTTTTTT. This encodes CSARDTGRGKEKLFF.

As regards this clonotype: One end of the junction fails to match germline, which may point to a read error. DNA for the CDR3: TGTGCCGGCAGCCCCCACGAAGAGACCCAGTACTTC. It is translated as CAGSPHEETQYF. This rearrangement joins TRBV9 to TRBJ2-5; D gene uncertain. The CDR3 is made up of 12 amino acids. Germline values: CDR1 SGDLS, CDR2 YYNGEE.

The chain recombines TRBV20-1 with TRBJ2-4; TRBD2 aligns across 8 bases. The DNA end is a closer match to TRBJ2-7, so the J assignment may be wrong. Germline CDR1 and CDR2: DFQATT and SNEGSKA (reference sequence). The CDR3 contains 14 residues. Here the CDR3 DNA reads TGCAGTGCTAGAGATCCAGCGGGAGACTACGAGCAGTACTTC. It yields the protein CSARDPAGDYEQYF.

The chain couples TRBV29-1 to TRBJ1-4; 8 nucleotides agree with TRBD1. Germline V gives CDR1 SQVTM, CDR2 ANQGSEA. The CDR3 sequence is 15 residues long. J lost 6 bases, V lost 3 bases, and 9 bases had no gene match. The CDR3, as DNA: TGCAGCGTTGAGAGAGGACAGGGATTCGATGAAAAACTGTTTTTT. It translates to CSVERGQGFDEKLFF. Full variable domain (outside the CDR3, taken from reference TRBV29-1 and TRBJ1-4): SAVISQKPSRDICQRGTSLTIQCQVDSQVTMMFWYRQQPGQSLTLIATANQGSEATYESGFVIDKFPISRPNLTFSTLTVSNMSPEDSSIYLCSVERGQGFDEKLFFGSGTQLSVL.

This clonotype was found a few times. J is TRBJ2-1 and V is TRBV20-1; a possible D gene is TRBD2 (5 bases). Between the trimmed V and J ends, which lost 6 bases and 2 bases, there was a span of 17 bases. Germline V gene data show CDR1 as DFQATT and CDR2 as SNEGSKA (reference sequence). This CDR3 contains 15 residues. CDR3 protein: CSAEGSTLPYNEQFF. The CDR3 DNA sequence: TGCAGTGCCGAGGGCTCTACTCTCCCCTACAATGAGCAGTTCTTC.

The rearrangement joins TRBV7-2 to TRBJ2-1; 7 positions agree with TRBD2. Unmatched junction bases numbered 6, after V lost 1 base and J lost 3 bases. The CDR3 covers 16 residues. Germline V gene data show CDR1 as SGHTA and CDR2 as FQGNSA. The CDR3 loop reads CASSLGSGGIYNEQFF. The CDR3 DNA reads TGTGCCAGCAGCTTAGGATCGGGGGGAATCTACAATGAGCAGTTCTTC.

This clonotype came up a few times. The chain couples TRBV28 to TRBJ2-7; D is possibly TRBD2 (5 bases). CDR1 and CDR2 (germline): MDHEN, SYDVKM. The CDR3 spans 14 residues. V was trimmed by 3 bases and J by 5 bases, leaving 14 bases between them. This CDR3 is CASSLVWRSHEQYF. DNA of the CDR3: TGTGCCAGCAGTTTGGTTTGGAGGTCCCACGAGCAGTACTTC.

On this clonotype itself: A read error is possible here, since a much larger clone lies one base away. V gene TRBV29-1 combines with J gene TRBJ2-3; 7 bases line up with TRBD2. With 3 bases clipped from V and 1 base from J, the junction kept 4 bases outside the gene matches. The CDR3 runs to 14 residues. Germline V CDR1 and CDR2: SQVTM, ANQGSEA. The DNA for the CDR3 is TGCAGCGTTGAGGCTAGCGGTGGCACAGATACGCAGTATTTT. This encodes CSVEASGGTDTQYF.

V is TRBV5-1 and J is TRBJ2-5, with D possibly TRBD2 on 5 matching bases. V lost 7 bases, J lost 5 bases, and 27 bases lay in between. The CDR3 is 17 amino acids. Germline CDR1 reads SGHRS; CDR2 reads YFSETQ. CDR3: CASGPSLGLLVTETQYF. The CDR3 DNA is TGCGCCAGCGGCCCGAGCTTGGGTCTACTAGTCACGGAGACCCAGTACTTC.

This chain connects TRBV9 to TRBJ2-4; maybe TRBD1 (5 bases). Germline assignment: CDR1 SGDLS and CDR2 YYNGEE. The CDR3 has 19 amino acids. V lost 3 bases to trimming and J lost 0 bases, with 22 bases between them. CDR3: CASSALPDIPLRAKNIQYF. CDR3 DNA: TGTGCCAGCAGCGCACTCCCGGACATCCCCCTAAGAGCCAAAAACATTCAGTACTTC.

V gene TRBV20-1 combines with J gene TRBJ1-5; maybe TRBD1 (5 bases). This CDR3 contains 15 residues. Deletions cut 5 bases from V and 0 bases from J, with 14 bases between. Germline CDR1 reads DFQATT; CDR2 reads SNEGSKA (reference sequence). CDR3 DNA: TGCAGTGCTCTACTGACAGCAAATAGCAATCAGCCCCAGCATTTT. As protein: CSALLTANSNQPQHF.

The chain combines TRBV5-1 with TRBJ1-1; TRBD1 matches 7 bases. This CDR3 is 13 amino acids long. Germline V gene sequence: CDR1 SGHRS, CDR2 YFSETQ. The junction had 7 bases not matched to a gene; V was cut back by 0 bases and J by 11 bases. The DNA for the CDR3 is TGCGCCAGCAGCTTGGAAGGGGGCAGAGACGCTTTCTTT. Its translation: CASSLEGGRDAFF.

J is TRBJ2-4 and V is TRBV5-1; 7 bases are a match to TRBD1. The CDR3 runs to 16 residues. Germline values: CDR1 SGHRS, CDR2 YFSETQ. V shed 2 bases, J shed 6 bases, and the junction held 11 bases outside the gene matches. The CDR3 loop reads CASSFKTGRGGNIQYF. The CDR3 nucleotides are TGCGCCAGCAGCTTTAAGACAGGGCGAGGGGGAAACATTCAGTACTTC.

The V gene is TRBV7-2, the J gene TRBJ2-1, with D hard to call. The V gene lost 0 bases and the J gene lost 3 bases, with 9 bases spanning the gap. The CDR3 covers 15 residues. Germline lookup yields CDR1 SGHTA and CDR2 FQGNSA. CDR3 sequence reads: CASSLAVGGYNEQFF. As DNA, the CDR3 is TGTGCCAGCAGCTTAGCGGTGGGCGGCTACAATGAGCAGTTCTTC.

Worth noting for this clonotype: A read error is possible here, since a much larger clone lies one base away. The chain is built from TRBV20-1 and TRBJ2-7; 7 nucleotides line up with TRBD2. The CDR3 consists of 14 residues. In germline, CDR1 is DFQATT, CDR2 SNEGSKA (reference sequence). This chain's CDR3 is CSIYKVGTARERYF. The CDR3 DNA is TGCAGTATATACAAAGTAGGGACCGCGCGGGAGCGGTACTTC.

The rearrangement joins TRBV20-1 to TRBJ2-5; D is unclear. V was trimmed by 3 bases and J by 5 bases, leaving 10 bases between them. Germline V gene sequence: CDR1 DFQATT, CDR2 SNEGSKA (reference sequence). The CDR3 is 12 residues long. CDR3 residues: CSARAGPETQYF. The CDR3 nucleotides are TGCAGTGCTAGGGCCGGGCCGGAGACCCAGTACTTC.

In its sample, this clonotype was seen a few times. The chain joins TRBV2 to TRBJ2-3; perhaps TRBD1 as D (5 bases). The CDR3 runs to 15 residues. The ends were cut back, 2 bases at V and 0 bases at J, with 9 bases in the middle. Germline V CDR1 and CDR2: SNHLY, FYNNEI. The CDR3 DNA reads as TGTGCCAGCAGTGAACGCCAGGGAAGCACAGATACGCAGTATTTT. Protein: CASSERQGSTDTQYF.

This clonotype was found a few times. This rearrangement joins TRBV27 to TRBJ2-7; TRBD2 matches 9 bases. The CDR3 runs 16 residues. Germline values: CDR1 MNHEY, CDR2 SMNVEV (reference sequence). J lost 1 base, V lost 0 bases, and 4 bases had no gene match. CDR3: CASSLSSGSLSYEQYF. The CDR3 coding sequence is TGTGCCAGCAGTTTATCTAGCGGGAGTTTATCCTACGAGCAGTACTTC.

At least ten counts were recorded for this clonotype. In nucleotides, the CDR3 is TGTGCCAGCAGCTTCCTACGGGGGGGCACGTACAATGAGCAGTTCTTC. This gives the protein CASSFLRGGTYNEQFF. V gene TRBV6-5 combines with J gene TRBJ2-1, with 8 positions matching TRBD2. Trimming removed 6 bases from V and 4 bases from J; junction bases left unmatched: 11. CDR1 MNHEY and CDR2 SVGAGI come from the germline V gene. This CDR3 contains 16 residues.

This clonotype was seen a few times. V and J are TRBV7-2 and TRBJ2-1; weak D call: TRBD2 (5 bases). The germline V gene encodes CDR1 SGHTA and CDR2 FQGNSA. The CDR3 sequence is 16 residues long. V was clipped by 5 bases and J by 5 bases, with 19 bases between them. CDR3 coding DNA: TGTGCCAGCAGCCCCTGGTCTGCCCGGGGAAACAATGAGCAGTTCTTC. This encodes CASSPWSARGNNEQFF.

This chain's CDR3 is CASSWTSGRATGELFF. The CDR3 DNA sequence: TGTGCCAGCAGTTGGACTAGCGGGAGGGCCACCGGGGAGCTGTTTTTT. The gene calls are TRBV12-3 or TRBV12-4 and TRBJ2-2, with 15 positions matching TRBD2. CDR3 length: 16 residues. Trimming cost V 4 bases and J 4 bases; bases outside gene matches: 1.

This clonotype was recorded at least ten times. The chain carries TRBV5-1 and TRBJ2-7; D uncertain. The germline CDR1 and CDR2 sequences are SGHRS and YFSETQ. The CDR3 has 12 residues. Trimming pared 3 bases from V and 0 bases from J, leaving 4 bases between. CDR3 protein: CASSWNSYEQYF. The CDR3 DNA is TGCGCCAGCAGCTGGAACTCCTACGAGCAGTACTTC.

This clonotype was counted a few times. This chain links TRBV18 with TRBJ2-1, with D possibly matching TRBD2 (5 bases). CDR3 length: 15 amino acids. CDR1 is KGHSH, CDR2 LQKENI, per germline. V dropped 3 bases and J dropped 8 bases, with 17 bases sitting between them. The CDR3 bases are TGTGCCAGCTCACCGGAACCTTCGGGGTGGGATGAGCAGTTCTTC. Its protein product is CASSPEPSGWDEQFF.

A few counts support this clonotype. The chain links TRBV21-1 to TRBJ2-3. TRBV21-1 is a listed pseudogene. This CDR3 is built from 15 residues. CDR3 loop: CASSKAYSRADTQYF. In DNA form, the CDR3 reads TGTGCCAGCAGCAAAGCGTACAGTCGGGCAGATACGCAGTATTTT.

The rearrangement joins TRBV18 to TRBJ2-3; 8 bases line up with TRBD2. Looked up from germline, CDR1 is KGHSH and CDR2 is LQKENI. This CDR3 has 16 amino acids. V gave up 5 bases and J gave up 1 base; unmatched junction bases: 8. The CDR3 reads CASSTSAGVGTDTQYF. DNA for the CDR3: TGTGCCAGCTCAACTTCAGCGGGAGTGGGCACAGATACGCAGTATTTT.

The CDR3 protein is CASSLAGEAEAFF. The CDR3 nucleotides are TGTGCCAGCAGTTTAGCCGGCGAAGCTGAAGCTTTCTTT. The J gene is TRBJ1-1, the V gene TRBV28; D is unclear. The CDR3 is 13 amino acids. Trimming took off 2 bases at V and 6 bases at J, with 10 bases between the two ends. From germline, CDR1 is MDHEN and CDR2 SYDVKM.